The subject of this entry is one T cell receptor (beta chain). Its antigen is unidentified. This entry belongs to a study of T-cell memory formation after mild COVID-19. Study-wide context: TCR clusters were mostly donor specific. Findings and caveats of the study: Day 15 to 85 contracting clones showed balanced CD4/CD8; later expanders leaned CD4+. That cross-reactive memory joined was suggested by some responding clones appearing in pre-infection memory.

The CDR3 covers 13 residues. V was trimmed by 4 bases and J by 4 bases, leaving 11 bases between them. Per germline, CDR1 SGHNT and CDR2 YYREEE (reference sequence). Researchers used 5'RACE with constant-segment primers to make TCR alpha and TCR beta cDNA libraries that carry sample barcodes and UMIs. TCRdb processed the 5' RACE reads anew with MiXCR; each CDR3 protein has one entry. The sample carries about 470,000 distinct CDR3 sequences, around a sixth recorded once. J is TRBJ2-5 and V is TRBV5-4; weak D call: TRBD2 (5 bases). The specimen was PBMCs or a T cell subset sorted from them (not recorded which). This clonotype was obtained from an adult woman who had mild COVID-19 (a few samples of this study predate the infection). Cell type and time point are not known. In DNA, the CDR3 is TGTGCCAGCAGCCGGCCGGGAAGAGAGACCCAGTACTTC. Translating gives CASSRPGRETQYF. The complete variable domain, with remaining parts taken from reference TRBV5-4 and TRBJ2-5, reads ETGVTQSPTHLIKTRGQQVTLRCSSQSGHNTVSWYQQALGQGPQFIFQYYREEENGRGNFPPRFSGLQFPNYSSELNVNALELDDSALYLCASSRPGRETQYFGPGTRLLVL.